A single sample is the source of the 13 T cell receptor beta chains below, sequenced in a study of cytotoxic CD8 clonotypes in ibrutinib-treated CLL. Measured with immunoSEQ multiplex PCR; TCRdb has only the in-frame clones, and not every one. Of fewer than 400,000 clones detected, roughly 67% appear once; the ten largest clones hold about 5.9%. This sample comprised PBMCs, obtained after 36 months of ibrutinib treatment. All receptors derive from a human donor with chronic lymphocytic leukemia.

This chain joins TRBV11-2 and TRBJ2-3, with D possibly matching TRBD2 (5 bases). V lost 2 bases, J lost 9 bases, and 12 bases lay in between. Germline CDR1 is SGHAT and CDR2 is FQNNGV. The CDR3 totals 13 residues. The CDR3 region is CASSLKVGVTQYF. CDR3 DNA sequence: TGTGCCAGCAGCTTAAAAGTGGGAGTAACGCAGTATTTT.

In DNA form, the CDR3 reads TGCAGCGTTGAAGATTTTACAGGGGTGGGCACTGAAGCTTTCTTT. It encodes CSVEDFTGVGTEAFF. J is TRBJ1-1 and V is TRBV29-1, with 7 bases fitting TRBD1. The CDR3 is 15 amino acids. Losses at the gene ends were 0 bases for V and 4 bases for J; bases not matched to a gene: 8. Germline-derived CDR1 and CDR2 are SQVTM and ANQGSEA.

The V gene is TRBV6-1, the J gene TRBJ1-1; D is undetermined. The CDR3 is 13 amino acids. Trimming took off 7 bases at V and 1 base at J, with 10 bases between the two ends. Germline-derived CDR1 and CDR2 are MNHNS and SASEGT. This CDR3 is CASNRRENTEAFF. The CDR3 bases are TGTGCCAGCAATAGACGGGAGAACACTGAAGCTTTCTTT.

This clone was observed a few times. In DNA, the CDR3 is TGCAGTGCTAGTAGATTCGGGGAGCTGTTTTTT. This sequence encodes CSASRFGELFF. V and J are TRBV20-1 and TRBJ2-2, with D unclear. Germline lookup yields CDR1 DFQATT and CDR2 SNEGSKA (reference sequence). Between the trimmed V and J ends, which lost 3 bases and 7 bases, there was a span of 6 bases. The CDR3 is made up of 11 amino acids.

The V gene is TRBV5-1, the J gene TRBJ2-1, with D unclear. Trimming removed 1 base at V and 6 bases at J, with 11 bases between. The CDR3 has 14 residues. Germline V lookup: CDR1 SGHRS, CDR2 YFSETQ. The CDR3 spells CASSLSSVGNEQFF. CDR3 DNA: TGCGCCAGCAGCTTGTCCTCAGTGGGCAATGAGCAGTTCTTC.

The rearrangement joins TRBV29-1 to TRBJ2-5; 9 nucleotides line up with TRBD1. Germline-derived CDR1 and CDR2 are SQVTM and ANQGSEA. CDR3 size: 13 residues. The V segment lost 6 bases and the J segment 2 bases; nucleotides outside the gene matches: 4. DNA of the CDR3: TGCAGCGTGGGGGACAGGGCTCAAGAGACCCAGTACTTC. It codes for CSVGDRAQETQYF.

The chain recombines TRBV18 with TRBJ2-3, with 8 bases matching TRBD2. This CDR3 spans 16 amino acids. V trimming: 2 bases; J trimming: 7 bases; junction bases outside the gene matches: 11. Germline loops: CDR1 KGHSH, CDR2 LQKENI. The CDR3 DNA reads TGTGCCAGCTCACCAGGGCCCGGGGGGGCGGCATATACGCAGTATTTT. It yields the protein CASSPGPGGAAYTQYF.

CDR3 DNA: TGTGCCACCAGCACCAACAGGGGGCAAGGCTACACCTTC. This sequence encodes CATSTNRGQGYTF. The V gene is TRBV15, the J gene TRBJ1-2, with 9 nucleotides matching TRBD1. Germline V gene data show CDR1 as LNHNV and CDR2 as YYDKDF (reference sequence). This CDR3 spans 13 amino acids. J lost 8 bases, V lost 4 bases, and 5 bases had no gene match.

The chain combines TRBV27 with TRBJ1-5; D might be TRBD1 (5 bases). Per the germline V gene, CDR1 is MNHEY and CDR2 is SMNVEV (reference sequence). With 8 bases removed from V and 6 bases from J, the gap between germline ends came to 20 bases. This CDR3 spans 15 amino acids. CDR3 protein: CASGKAGRGVQPQHF. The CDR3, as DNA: TGTGCCAGCGGAAAGGCAGGGCGGGGAGTTCAGCCCCAGCATTTT.

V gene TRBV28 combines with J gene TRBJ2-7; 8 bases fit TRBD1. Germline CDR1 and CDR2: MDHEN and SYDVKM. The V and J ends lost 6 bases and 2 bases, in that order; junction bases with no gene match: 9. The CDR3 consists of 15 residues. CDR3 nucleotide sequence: TGTGCCAGCAGGCCACAGCAGGGGGCGACCTACGAGCAGTACTTC. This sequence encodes CASRPQQGATYEQYF.

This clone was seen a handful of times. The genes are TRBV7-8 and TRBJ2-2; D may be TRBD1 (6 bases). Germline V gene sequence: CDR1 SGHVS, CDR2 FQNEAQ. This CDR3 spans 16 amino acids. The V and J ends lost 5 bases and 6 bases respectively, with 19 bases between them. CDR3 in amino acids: CASSPNRDNSAGELFF. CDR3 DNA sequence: TGTGCCAGCAGCCCGAACCGGGACAACTCGGCCGGGGAGCTGTTTTTT.

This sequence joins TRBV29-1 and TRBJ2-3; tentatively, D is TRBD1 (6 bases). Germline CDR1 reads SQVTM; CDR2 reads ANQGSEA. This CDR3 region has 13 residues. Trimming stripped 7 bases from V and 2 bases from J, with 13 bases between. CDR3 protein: CSDGTPITDTQYF. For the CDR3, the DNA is TGCAGCGATGGGACACCTATCACAGATACGCAGTATTTT.

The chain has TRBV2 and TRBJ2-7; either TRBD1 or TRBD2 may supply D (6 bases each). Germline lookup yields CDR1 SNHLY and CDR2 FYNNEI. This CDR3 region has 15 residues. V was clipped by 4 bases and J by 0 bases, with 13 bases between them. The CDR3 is CASSVEGESSYEQYF. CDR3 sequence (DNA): TGTGCCAGCAGTGTGGAGGGGGAGAGCTCCTACGAGCAGTACTTC.